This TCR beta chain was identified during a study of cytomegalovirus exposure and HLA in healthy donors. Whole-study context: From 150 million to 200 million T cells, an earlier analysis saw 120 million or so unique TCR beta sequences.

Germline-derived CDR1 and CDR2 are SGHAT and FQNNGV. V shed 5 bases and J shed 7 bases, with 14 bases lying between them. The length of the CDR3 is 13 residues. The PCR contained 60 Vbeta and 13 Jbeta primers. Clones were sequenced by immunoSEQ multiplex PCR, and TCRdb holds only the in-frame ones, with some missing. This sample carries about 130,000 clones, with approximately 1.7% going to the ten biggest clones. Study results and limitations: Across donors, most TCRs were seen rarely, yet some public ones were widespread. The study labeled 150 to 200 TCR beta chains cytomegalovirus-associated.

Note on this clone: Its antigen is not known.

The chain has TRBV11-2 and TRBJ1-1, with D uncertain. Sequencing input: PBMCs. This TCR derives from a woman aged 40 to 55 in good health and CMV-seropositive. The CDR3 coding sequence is TGTGCCAGCAGCGGGTCAACGCGGGGTGAAGCTTTCTTT. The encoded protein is CASSGSTRGEAFF. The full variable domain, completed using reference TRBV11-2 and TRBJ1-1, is EAGVAQSPRYKIIEKRQSVAFWCNPISGHATLYWYQQILGQGPKLLIQFQNNGVVDDSQLPKDRFSAERLKGVDSTLKIQPAKLEDSAVYLCASSGSTRGEAFFGQGTRLTVV.